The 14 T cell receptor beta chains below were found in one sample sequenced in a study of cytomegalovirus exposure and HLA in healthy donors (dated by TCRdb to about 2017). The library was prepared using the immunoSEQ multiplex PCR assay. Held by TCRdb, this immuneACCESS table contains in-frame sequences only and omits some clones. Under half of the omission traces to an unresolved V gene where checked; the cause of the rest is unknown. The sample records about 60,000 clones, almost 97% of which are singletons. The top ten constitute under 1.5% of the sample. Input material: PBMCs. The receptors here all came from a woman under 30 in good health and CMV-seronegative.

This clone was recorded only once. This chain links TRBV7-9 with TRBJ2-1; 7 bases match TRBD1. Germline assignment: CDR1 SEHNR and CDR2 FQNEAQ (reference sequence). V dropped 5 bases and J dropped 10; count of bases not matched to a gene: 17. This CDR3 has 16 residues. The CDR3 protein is CASSPAWTGRVGEQFF. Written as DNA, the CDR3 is TGTGCCAGCAGCCCAGCCTGGACAGGCCGGGTTGGGGAGCAGTTCTTC.

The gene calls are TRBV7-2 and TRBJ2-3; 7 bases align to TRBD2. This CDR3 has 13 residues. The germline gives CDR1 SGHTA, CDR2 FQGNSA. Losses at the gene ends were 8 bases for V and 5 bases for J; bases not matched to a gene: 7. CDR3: CASGRASGDTQYF. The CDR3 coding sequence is TGTGCCAGCGGGAGGGCCTCAGGAGATACGCAGTATTTT.

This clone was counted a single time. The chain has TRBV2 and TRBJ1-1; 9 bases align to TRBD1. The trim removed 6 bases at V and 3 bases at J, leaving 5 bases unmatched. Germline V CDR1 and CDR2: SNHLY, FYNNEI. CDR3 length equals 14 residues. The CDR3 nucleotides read TGTGCCAGCAGCCCGACAGGGGGGTACACTGAAGCTTTCTTT. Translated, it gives CASSPTGGYTEAFF. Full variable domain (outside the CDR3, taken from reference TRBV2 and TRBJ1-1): EPEVTQTPSHQVTQMGQEVILRCVPISNHLYFYWYRQILGQKVEFLVSFYNNEISEKSEIFDDQFSVERPDGSNFTLKIRSTKLEDSAMYFCASSPTGGYTEAFFGQGTRLTVV.

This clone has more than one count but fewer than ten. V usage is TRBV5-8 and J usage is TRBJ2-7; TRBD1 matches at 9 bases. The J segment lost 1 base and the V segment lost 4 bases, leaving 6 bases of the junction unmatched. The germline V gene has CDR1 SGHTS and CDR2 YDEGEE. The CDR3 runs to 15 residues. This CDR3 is CASSPRDRVSYEQYF. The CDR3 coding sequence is TGTGCCAGCAGCCCCCGGGACAGGGTATCCTACGAGCAGTACTTC. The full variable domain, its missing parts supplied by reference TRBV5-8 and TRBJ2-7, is EAGVTQSPTHLIKTRGQQATLRCSPISGHTSVYWYQQALGLGLQFLLWYDEGEERNRGNFPPRFSGRQFPNYSSELNVNALELEDSALYLCASSPRDRVSYEQYFGPGTRLTVT.

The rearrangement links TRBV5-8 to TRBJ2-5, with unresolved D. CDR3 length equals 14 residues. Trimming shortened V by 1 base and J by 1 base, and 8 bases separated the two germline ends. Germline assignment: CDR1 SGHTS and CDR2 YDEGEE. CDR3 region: CASSLWASQETQYF. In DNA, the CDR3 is TGTGCCAGCAGCTTGTGGGCGTCCCAAGAGACCCAGTACTTC.

The CDR3 sequence is CASSPQGGYEQYF. CDR3 nucleotides: TGTGCCAGCTCACCTCAGGGGGGCTACGAGCAGTACTTC. This chain joins TRBV18 and TRBJ2-7, with D perhaps matching TRBD1 (7 bases). The CDR3 has 13 amino acids. The germline CDR1 and CDR2 sequences are KGHSH and LQKENI. V gave up 3 bases and J gave up 3 bases, with 9 bases separating them.

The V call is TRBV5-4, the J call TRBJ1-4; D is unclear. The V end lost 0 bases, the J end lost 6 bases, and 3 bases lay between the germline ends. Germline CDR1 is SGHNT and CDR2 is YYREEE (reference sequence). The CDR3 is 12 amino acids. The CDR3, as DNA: TGTGCCAGCAGCTTGGCAGATGAAAAACTGTTTTTT. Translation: CASSLADEKLFF. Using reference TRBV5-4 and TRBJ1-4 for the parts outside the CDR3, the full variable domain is ETGVTQSPTHLIKTRGQQVTLRCSSQSGHNTVSWYQQALGQGPQFIFQYYREEENGRGNFPPRFSGLQFPNYSSELNVNALELDDSALYLCASSLADEKLFFGSGTQLSVL.

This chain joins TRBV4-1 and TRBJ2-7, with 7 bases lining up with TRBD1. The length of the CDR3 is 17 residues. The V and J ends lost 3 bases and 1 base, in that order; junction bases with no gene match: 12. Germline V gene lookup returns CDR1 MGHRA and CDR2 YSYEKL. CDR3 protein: CASSQGAGTDVSYEQYF. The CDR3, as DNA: TGCGCCAGCAGCCAGGGCGCCGGGACAGATGTTTCCTACGAGCAGTACTTC.

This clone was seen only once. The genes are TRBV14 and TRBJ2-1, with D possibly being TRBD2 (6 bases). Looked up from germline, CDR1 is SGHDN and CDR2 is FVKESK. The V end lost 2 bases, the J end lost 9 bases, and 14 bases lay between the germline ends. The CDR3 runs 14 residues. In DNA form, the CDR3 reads TGTGCCAGCAGCCAACCCCGCGTGGGGGGTGAGCAGTTCTTC. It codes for CASSQPRVGGEQFF.

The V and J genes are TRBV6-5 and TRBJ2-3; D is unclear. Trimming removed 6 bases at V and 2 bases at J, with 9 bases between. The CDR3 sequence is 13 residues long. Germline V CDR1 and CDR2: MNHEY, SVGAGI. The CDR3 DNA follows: TGTGCCAGCAGGGTACCACACACAGATACGCAGTATTTT. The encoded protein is CASRVPHTDTQYF.

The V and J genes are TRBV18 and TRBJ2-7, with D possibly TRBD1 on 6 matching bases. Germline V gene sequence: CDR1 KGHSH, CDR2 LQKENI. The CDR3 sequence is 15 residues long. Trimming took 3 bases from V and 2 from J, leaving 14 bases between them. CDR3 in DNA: TGTGCCAGCTCACCGGGAGCCGGACAGACCTACGAGCAGTACTTC. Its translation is CASSPGAGQTYEQYF.

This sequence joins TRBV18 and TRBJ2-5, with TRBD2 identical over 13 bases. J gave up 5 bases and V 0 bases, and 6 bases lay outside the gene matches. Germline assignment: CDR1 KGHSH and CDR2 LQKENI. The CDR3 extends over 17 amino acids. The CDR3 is CASSPPGLAGLRETQYF. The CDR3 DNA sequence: TGTGCCAGCTCACCACCGGGACTAGCGGGACTTAGGGAGACCCAGTACTTC.

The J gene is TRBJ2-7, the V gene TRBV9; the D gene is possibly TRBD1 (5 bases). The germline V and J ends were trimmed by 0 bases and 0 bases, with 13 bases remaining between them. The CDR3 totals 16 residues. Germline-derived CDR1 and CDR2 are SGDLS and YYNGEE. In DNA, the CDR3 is TGTGCCAGCAGCGTAGGCCCCGCCAGGGACTCCTACGAGCAGTACTTC. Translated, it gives CASSVGPARDSYEQYF.

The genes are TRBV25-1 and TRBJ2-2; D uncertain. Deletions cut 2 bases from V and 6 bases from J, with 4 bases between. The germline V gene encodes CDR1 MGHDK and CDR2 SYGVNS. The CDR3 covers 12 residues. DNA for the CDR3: TGTGCCAGCAGTGAACTAGCCGGGGAGCTGTTTTTT. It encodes CASSELAGELFF.